A single sample gave rise to the 23 T cell receptor beta chains below, sequenced in a study of cytomegalovirus exposure and HLA in healthy donors. PCR was performed using 60 Vbeta and 13 Jbeta primers. Measured with immunoSEQ multiplex PCR; TCRdb has only the in-frame clones, and not every one. The sample consists of tens of thousands of clones, 70% to 85% of them appearing once. The sequenced material came from PBMCs. These receptors were obtained from a man between 65 and 85 years old in good health and CMV-seropositive.

The V call is TRBV10-1, the J call TRBJ2-7, with 9 bases lining up with TRBD1. V trimming: 7 bases; J trimming: 5 bases; junction bases outside the gene matches: 9. This CDR3 contains 14 residues. CDR1 is WNHNN and CDR2 is SYGVQD in the germline V gene (reference sequence). This chain's CDR3 is CASNPGQGVNEQYF. CDR3 nucleotide sequence: TGCGCCAGCAACCCGGGACAGGGTGTCAACGAGCAGTACTTC.

The chain carries TRBV5-4 and TRBJ1-1, with D possibly being TRBD1 (5 bases). The CDR3 sequence is 14 residues long. Trimming shortened V by 4 bases and J by 4 bases, and 14 bases separated the two germline ends. The germline V gene has CDR1 SGHNT and CDR2 YYREEE (reference sequence). The CDR3 spells CASSDDSQLTEAFF. CDR3 sequence (DNA): TGTGCCAGCAGCGATGACAGTCAACTCACTGAAGCTTTCTTT.

This clone was counted a few times. The chain carries TRBV5-1 and TRBJ1-2, with 8 bases fitting TRBD1. With 4 bases clipped from V and 4 bases from J, the junction kept 6 bases outside the gene matches. The CDR3 is 14 residues long. Germline-derived CDR1 and CDR2 are SGHRS and YFSETQ. CDR3 nucleotides: TGCGCCAGCAGCCGACAGGGGTATACCTATGGCTACACCTTC. Protein product: CASSRQGYTYGYTF.

The rearrangement uses TRBV11-1 and TRBJ2-7; the match to TRBD1 covers 7 bases. The CDR3 covers 13 residues. Germline V gene lookup returns CDR1 SGHAT and CDR2 FQDESV (reference sequence). The ends lost 4 bases at V and 3 bases at J; junction bases unmatched: 3. Written as DNA, the CDR3 is TGTGCCAGCAGCTGGGGACAGAGCTACGAGCAGTACTTC. This codes for CASSWGQSYEQYF.

The chain employs TRBV5-4 and TRBJ1-1; tentatively, D is TRBD1 (6 bases). The germline V gene encodes CDR1 SGHNT and CDR2 YYREEE (reference sequence). V was trimmed by 4 bases and J by 7 bases, leaving 11 bases between them. CDR3 length: 12 residues. In nucleotides, the CDR3 is TGTGCCAGCAGCCGGGACACGAGTGAAGCTTTCTTT. Amino acids: CASSRDTSEAFF.

This chain uses TRBV19 with TRBJ2-5; D is undetermined. V lost 5 bases and J 2 bases, leaving 9 bases between the germline ends. The CDR3 has 13 residues. In germline, CDR1 is LNHDA, CDR2 SQIVND (reference sequence). The CDR3 is CASSWAPQETQYF. The CDR3 DNA reads as TGTGCCAGTAGTTGGGCACCTCAAGAGACCCAGTACTTC.

The rearrangement uses TRBV2 and TRBJ1-2, with a weak D call TRBD1 (6 bases). Looked up from germline, CDR1 is SNHLY and CDR2 is FYNNEI. V lost 7 bases and J lost 4, with 19 bases in between. There are 15 residues in the CDR3. CDR3 sequence: CASNPLTEQGYGYTF. In nucleotides, the CDR3 is TGTGCCAGCAACCCTTTAACAGAACAGGGCTATGGCTACACCTTC.

This sequence joins TRBV7-9 and TRBJ2-1; D unclear. Germline V lookup: CDR1 SEHNR, CDR2 FQNEAQ (reference sequence). The ends were cut back, 5 bases at V and 8 bases at J, with 7 bases in the middle. The CDR3 length is 11 residues. The CDR3 bases are TGTGCCAGCAGCCCCCAGGATGAGCAGTTCTTC. This sequence encodes CASSPQDEQFF.

The rearrangement uses TRBV5-1 and TRBJ2-5; 14 nucleotides align to TRBD2. V trimming: 3 bases; J trimming: 5 bases; junction bases outside the gene matches: 6. The CDR3 is 16 residues long. Germline values: CDR1 SGHRS, CDR2 YFSETQ. The DNA of the CDR3 is TGCGCCAGCAGCTACGGACTAGCGGGGGGTAGGGAGACCCAGTACTTC. This codes for CASSYGLAGGRETQYF.

This clone was recorded a few times. J is TRBJ1-2 and V is TRBV28, with D tentatively TRBD1 (5 bases). V was clipped by 3 bases and J by 4 bases, with 18 bases between them. The CDR3 totals 16 residues. CDR1 is MDHEN and CDR2 is SYDVKM in the germline V gene. In DNA form, the CDR3 reads TGTGCCAGCAGTTTGGGGGGGACGGGTACTGGCTATGGCTACACCTTC. Translation: CASSLGGTGTGYGYTF.

CDR3 amino acids: CATGGEGGFYGYTF. For the CDR3, the DNA is TGTGCCACCGGGGGGGAGGGCGGATTCTATGGCTACACCTTC. The V call is TRBV19, the J call TRBJ1-2; possibly TRBD1 for D (5 bases). Germline CDR1 reads LNHDA; CDR2 reads SQIVND (reference sequence). Trimming left V 10 bases short and J 4 bases short, with 19 bases between. The length of the CDR3 is 14 residues.

The chain employs TRBV28 and TRBJ1-1, with 7 nucleotides matching TRBD1. CDR3 size: 14 residues. In germline, CDR1 is MDHEN, CDR2 SYDVKM. The V gene end was trimmed by 2 bases and the J gene end by 0 bases; junction bases not matched to a gene: 0. The CDR3 here is CASSLRGLNTEAFF. In DNA form, the CDR3 reads TGTGCCAGCAGTTTAAGGGGGCTGAACACTGAAGCTTTCTTT.

This clone occurred a few times. The genes are TRBV5-1 and TRBJ2-7; maybe TRBD1 (6 bases). The V gene lost 0 bases and the J gene lost 8 bases, with 12 bases spanning the gap. The CDR3 runs 13 residues. From germline, CDR1 is SGHRS and CDR2 YFSETQ. CDR3 region: CASSLASQGQQYF. The CDR3 nucleotides read TGCGCCAGCAGCTTGGCCTCTCAGGGGCAGCAGTACTTC.

A few counts support this clone. This chain connects TRBV6-5 to TRBJ2-7; 8 nucleotides line up with TRBD2. CDR3 length: 15 amino acids. J was trimmed by 2 bases and V by 2 bases; bases with no gene match: 5. CDR1 is MNHEY and CDR2 is SVGAGI in the germline V gene. CDR3 residues: CASSYAAGGPYEQYF. CDR3 DNA sequence: TGTGCCAGCAGTTACGCGGCGGGGGGCCCCTACGAGCAGTACTTC.

V and J are TRBV29-1 and TRBJ2-3; D is ambiguous. Deletions cut 4 bases from V and 0 bases from J, with 11 bases between. The CDR3 has 14 amino acids. In germline, CDR1 is SQVTM, CDR2 ANQGSEA. CDR3 nucleotide sequence: TGCAGCGTTGGAACTGCCTATAGCACAGATACGCAGTATTTT. This codes for CSVGTAYSTDTQYF.

The V and J genes are TRBV11-2 and TRBJ2-7, with 9 bases identical to TRBD2. Trimming cost V 1 base and J 2 bases; bases outside gene matches: 6. The germline V gene encodes CDR1 SGHAT and CDR2 FQNNGV. This CDR3 is 16 amino acids long. CDR3 residues: CASSLGSSGIPYEQYF. For the CDR3, the DNA is TGTGCCAGCAGCTTAGGGTCTAGCGGGATTCCCTACGAGCAGTACTTC.

The chain joins TRBV5-1 to TRBJ2-6, with 12 bases aligning to TRBD1. The CDR3 is 13 residues long. CDR1 is SGHRS, CDR2 YFSETQ, per germline. V shed 9 bases, J shed 12 bases, and the junction held 7 bases outside the gene matches. The CDR3 DNA reads TGCGCCACCCGTGGGGGACAGGGGGCCGTCCTGACTTTC. It specifies CATRGGQGAVLTF.

The chain carries TRBV9 and TRBJ2-1, with TRBD1 matching over 8 bases. Per germline, CDR1 SGDLS and CDR2 YYNGEE. The CDR3 is 15 residues long. With V trimmed by 4 bases and J by 2 bases, 5 bases remained unmatched. CDR3 region: CASSPGQGTYNEQFF. The CDR3 region has the DNA TGTGCCAGCAGCCCTGGACAGGGAACCTACAATGAGCAGTTCTTC.

The V call is TRBV21-1, the J call TRBJ2-1; the table assigns TRBD2, which was not confirmed against the DNA. TRBV21-1 is given as a pseudogene. There are 17 residues in the CDR3. The CDR3 spells CASSKRWWPGGRNEQFF. CDR3 sequence (DNA): TGTGCCAGCAGCAAACGATGGTGGCCGGGAGGGAGAAATGAGCAGTTCTTC.

V usage is TRBV5-6 and J usage is TRBJ2-4; 11 bases line up with TRBD2. The CDR3 sequence is 19 residues long. Germline assignment: CDR1 SGHDT and CDR2 YYEEEE. The J segment lost 0 bases and the V segment lost 0 bases, leaving 8 bases of the junction unmatched. The CDR3 region is CASSLVGTSGLLAKNIQYF. CDR3 nucleotides: TGTGCCAGCAGCTTGGTGGGGACTAGCGGATTATTAGCCAAAAACATTCAGTACTTC.

This sequence joins TRBV27 and TRBJ2-4; D is possibly TRBD1 (6 bases). V lost 6 bases, J lost 5 bases, and 17 bases lay in between. CDR1 and CDR2 from the germline V gene are MNHEY and SMNVEV (reference sequence). CDR3 length: 15 amino acids. CDR3 coding DNA: TGTGCCAGCAGCCCAGGGGTTAGCTCCCAAAACATTCAGTACTTC. Amino acid sequence: CASSPGVSSQNIQYF.

The rearrangement links TRBV9 to TRBJ2-5; TRBD2 might be the D (6 bases). This CDR3 spans 14 amino acids. The V end lost 0 bases, the J end lost 5 bases, and 11 bases lay between the germline ends. Germline assignment: CDR1 SGDLS and CDR2 YYNGEE. CDR3 DNA: TGTGCCAGCAGCGTAGGGGCGCTAGCGGAGACCCAGTACTTC. Translated, it gives CASSVGALAETQYF.

The genes are TRBV6-5 and TRBJ1-5; D is undetermined. Looked up from germline, CDR1 is MNHEY and CDR2 is SVGAGI. The germline V and J ends were trimmed by 7 bases and 1 base, with 11 bases remaining between them. The CDR3 is made up of 14 amino acids. The CDR3: CASNLDGSNQPQHF. Here the CDR3 DNA reads TGTGCCAGCAACCTTGACGGGAGCAATCAGCCCCAGCATTTT.